These 7 T cell receptor beta chains were all obtained from the same sample, sequenced in a study of PD-1 blockade in mismatch repair-deficient tumors. Sequenced by immunoSEQ multiplex PCR; TCRdb stores in-frame clones only, minus some. The sample yields about 100,000 clones, approximately 83% seen once. Sequencing used peripheral blood, obtained 30 to 36 weeks after starting pembrolizumab. These receptors came from an adult with mismatch repair-deficient cancer.

J is TRBJ2-7 and V is TRBV9, with 10 bases lining up with TRBD2. The CDR3 extends over 16 amino acids. The germline gives CDR1 SGDLS, CDR2 YYNGEE. The junction had 8 bases not matched to a gene; V was cut back by 0 bases and J by 5 bases. The CDR3 coding sequence is TGTGCCAGCAGCGTAGGTTTAGCGGGAGGTTATGACGAGCAGTACTTC. It yields the protein CASSVGLAGGYDEQYF.

Regarding this clone: Other DNA variants within this sample encode the same CDR3. In nucleotides, the CDR3 is TGTGCTAGTGGTTTGGTACTCGGGTATCACACTGAAGCTTTCTTT. Its protein is CASGLVLGYHTEAFF. J is TRBJ1-1 and V is TRBV12-5; D not resolved. The V and J ends lost 0 bases and 3 bases respectively, with 11 bases between them. This CDR3 region has 15 residues. CDR1 is LGHNT and CDR2 is FRNRAP in the germline V gene.

This chain uses TRBV15 with TRBJ2-5; D remains ambiguous. The CDR3 totals 14 residues. Trimming took 0 bases from V and 4 from J, leaving 9 bases between them. Germline CDR1 is LNHNV and CDR2 is YYDKDF (reference sequence). The CDR3 sequence is CATSREKWVETQYF. In nucleotides, the CDR3 is TGTGCCACCAGCAGAGAAAAGTGGGTAGAGACCCAGTACTTC.

The rearrangement uses TRBV5-1 and TRBJ2-3, with 7 bases lining up with TRBD2. There are 14 residues in the CDR3. From germline, CDR1 is SGHRS and CDR2 YFSETQ. V lost 6 bases, J lost 2 bases, and 6 bases stayed unmatched. This chain's CDR3 is CASNPGLYTDTQYF. CDR3 nucleotide sequence: TGCGCCAGCAACCCGGGACTATACACAGATACGCAGTATTTT.

V gene TRBV10-3 combines with J gene TRBJ2-2; D is possibly TRBD2 (6 bases). The germline V gene encodes CDR1 ENHRY and CDR2 SYGVKD. V lost 6 bases, J lost 2 bases, and 10 bases lay in between. The CDR3 extends over 14 amino acids. This chain's CDR3 is CAISGGANTGELFF. The CDR3 nucleotides read TGTGCCATCAGCGGGGGAGCAAACACCGGGGAGCTGTTTTTT.

The sample holds one count of this clone. The chain uses TRBV5-5 and TRBJ2-7; TRBD2 aligns across 12 bases. CDR1 is SGHKS, CDR2 YYEKEE, per germline (reference sequence). V gave up 4 bases and J gave up 5 bases; unmatched junction bases: 7. This CDR3 has 15 amino acids. The CDR3 protein is CASSVTSGSHHEQYF. Written as DNA, the CDR3 is TGTGCCAGCAGCGTGACTAGCGGGAGTCACCACGAGCAGTACTTC.

The chain links TRBV12-5 to TRBJ1-2; D might be TRBD1 (5 bases). The ends were cut back, 5 bases at V and 4 bases at J, with 11 bases in the middle. Germline values: CDR1 LGHNT, CDR2 FRNRAP. The CDR3 totals 13 residues. The CDR3 reads CASGTDSVYGYTF. The CDR3 region has the DNA TGTGCTAGTGGTACCGACAGCGTCTATGGCTACACCTTC.